This T cell receptor beta chain was captured by sequencing in a study of CD8+CD57+ T cells in acquired aplastic anemia. The germline V gene encodes CDR1 SGHDT and CDR2 YYEEEE. V shed 4 bases and J shed 4 bases, with 14 bases lying between them. The CDR3 extends over 14 amino acids. Individuals selected for sequencing had exhibited CD8+CD57+ cell expansion on flow cytometry. Severe acquired aplastic anemia was the diagnosis recorded for all patients. This clonotype was observed at least ten times. TCR beta VDJ combinations and CDR3 sequences were profiled from genomic DNA. TCRdb independently ran MiXCR on the reads; one entry per CDR3 protein. Among fewer than 250,000 distinct CDR3 sequences listed, approximately 45% were seen once.

The chain carries TRBV5-6 and TRBJ1-1; D not certain. The receptor comes from a human donor with aplastic anemia. Input material: sorted CD4+, CD8+, or CD8+CD57+ T cells (not recorded which) from PBMCs. CDR3 nucleotides: TGTGCCAGCAGCAGACAAATCGTAGGCACTGAAGCTTTCTTT. Protein product: CASSRQIVGTEAFF. Full variable domain (rest looked up from reference TRBV5-6 and TRBJ1-1): DAGVTQSPTHLIKTRGQQVTLRCSPKSGHDTVSWYQQALGQGPQFIFQYYEEEERQRGNFPDRFSGHQFPNYSSELNVNALLLGDSALYLCASSRQIVGTEAFFGQGTRLTVV.